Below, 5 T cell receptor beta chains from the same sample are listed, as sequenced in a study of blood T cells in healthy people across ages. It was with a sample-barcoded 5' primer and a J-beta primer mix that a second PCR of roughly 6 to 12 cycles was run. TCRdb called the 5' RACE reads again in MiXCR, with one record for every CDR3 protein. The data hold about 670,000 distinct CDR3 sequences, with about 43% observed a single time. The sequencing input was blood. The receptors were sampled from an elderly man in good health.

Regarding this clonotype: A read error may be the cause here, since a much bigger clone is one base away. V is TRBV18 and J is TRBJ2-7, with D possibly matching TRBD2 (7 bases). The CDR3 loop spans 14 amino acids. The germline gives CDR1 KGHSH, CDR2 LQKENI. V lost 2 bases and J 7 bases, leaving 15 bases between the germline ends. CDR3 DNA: TGTGCCAGCTCACCAGCGGGGGCAAACAATGAGCAGTACTTC. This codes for CASSPAGANNEQYF.

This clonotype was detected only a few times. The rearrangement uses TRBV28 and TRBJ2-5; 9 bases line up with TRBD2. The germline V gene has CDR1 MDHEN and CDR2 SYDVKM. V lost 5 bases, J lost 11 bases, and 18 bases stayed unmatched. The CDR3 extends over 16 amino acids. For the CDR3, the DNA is TGTGCCAGCAGTCCCCTTAGCGGGAGTAACGACAATGAGCAGTACTTC. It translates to CASSPLSGSNDNEQYF.

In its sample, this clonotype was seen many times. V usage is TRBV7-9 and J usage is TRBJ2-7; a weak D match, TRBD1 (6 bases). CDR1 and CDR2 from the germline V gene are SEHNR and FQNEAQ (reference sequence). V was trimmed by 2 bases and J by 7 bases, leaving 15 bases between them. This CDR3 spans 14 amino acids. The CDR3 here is CASSLRDMTREQYF. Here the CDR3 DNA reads TGTGCCAGCAGCTTACGGGACATGACTCGAGAGCAGTACTTC.

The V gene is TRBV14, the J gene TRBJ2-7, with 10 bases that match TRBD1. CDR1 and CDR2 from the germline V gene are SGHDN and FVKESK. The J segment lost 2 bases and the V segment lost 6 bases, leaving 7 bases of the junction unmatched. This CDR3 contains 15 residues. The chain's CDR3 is CASSILGQGPYEQYF. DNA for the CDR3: TGTGCCAGCAGTATCTTGGGACAGGGGCCCTACGAGCAGTACTTC.

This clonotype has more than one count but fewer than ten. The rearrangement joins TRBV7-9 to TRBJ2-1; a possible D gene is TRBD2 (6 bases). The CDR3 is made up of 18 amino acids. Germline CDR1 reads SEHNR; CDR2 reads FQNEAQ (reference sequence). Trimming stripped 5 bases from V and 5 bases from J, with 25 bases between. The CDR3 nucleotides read TGTGCCAGCAGCCTTACCACCCTTTGGACTACCCCCGACAATGAGCAGTTCTTC. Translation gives CASSLTTLWTTPDNEQFF.